This T cell receptor beta chain was sequenced in a study of T cell repertoires in cytomegalovirus infection. This clonotype was picked up many times. TCRdb processed the reads anew with MiXCR; each CDR3 protein has one entry. Among 450,000 to 550,000 distinct CDR3 sequences listed, 16% were seen once. CDR1 and CDR2 (germline): KGHDR, SFDVKD. The CDR3 covers 16 residues. The V gene end was trimmed by 7 bases and the J gene end by 1 base; junction bases not matched to a gene: 9. The source of this sequence is a human donor in good health (CMV status not recorded). Some clones in this sample may be carry-over from other donors' samples. The sample taken for sequencing was CD8+ T cells from PBMCs. The V and J genes are TRBV24-1 and TRBJ2-4; 7 bases are a match to TRBD1. CDR3 amino acids: CATSRQGVAAKNIQYF. The CDR3 nucleotides read TGTGCCACCAGCCGACAGGGAGTAGCTGCCAAAAACATTCAGTACTTC.